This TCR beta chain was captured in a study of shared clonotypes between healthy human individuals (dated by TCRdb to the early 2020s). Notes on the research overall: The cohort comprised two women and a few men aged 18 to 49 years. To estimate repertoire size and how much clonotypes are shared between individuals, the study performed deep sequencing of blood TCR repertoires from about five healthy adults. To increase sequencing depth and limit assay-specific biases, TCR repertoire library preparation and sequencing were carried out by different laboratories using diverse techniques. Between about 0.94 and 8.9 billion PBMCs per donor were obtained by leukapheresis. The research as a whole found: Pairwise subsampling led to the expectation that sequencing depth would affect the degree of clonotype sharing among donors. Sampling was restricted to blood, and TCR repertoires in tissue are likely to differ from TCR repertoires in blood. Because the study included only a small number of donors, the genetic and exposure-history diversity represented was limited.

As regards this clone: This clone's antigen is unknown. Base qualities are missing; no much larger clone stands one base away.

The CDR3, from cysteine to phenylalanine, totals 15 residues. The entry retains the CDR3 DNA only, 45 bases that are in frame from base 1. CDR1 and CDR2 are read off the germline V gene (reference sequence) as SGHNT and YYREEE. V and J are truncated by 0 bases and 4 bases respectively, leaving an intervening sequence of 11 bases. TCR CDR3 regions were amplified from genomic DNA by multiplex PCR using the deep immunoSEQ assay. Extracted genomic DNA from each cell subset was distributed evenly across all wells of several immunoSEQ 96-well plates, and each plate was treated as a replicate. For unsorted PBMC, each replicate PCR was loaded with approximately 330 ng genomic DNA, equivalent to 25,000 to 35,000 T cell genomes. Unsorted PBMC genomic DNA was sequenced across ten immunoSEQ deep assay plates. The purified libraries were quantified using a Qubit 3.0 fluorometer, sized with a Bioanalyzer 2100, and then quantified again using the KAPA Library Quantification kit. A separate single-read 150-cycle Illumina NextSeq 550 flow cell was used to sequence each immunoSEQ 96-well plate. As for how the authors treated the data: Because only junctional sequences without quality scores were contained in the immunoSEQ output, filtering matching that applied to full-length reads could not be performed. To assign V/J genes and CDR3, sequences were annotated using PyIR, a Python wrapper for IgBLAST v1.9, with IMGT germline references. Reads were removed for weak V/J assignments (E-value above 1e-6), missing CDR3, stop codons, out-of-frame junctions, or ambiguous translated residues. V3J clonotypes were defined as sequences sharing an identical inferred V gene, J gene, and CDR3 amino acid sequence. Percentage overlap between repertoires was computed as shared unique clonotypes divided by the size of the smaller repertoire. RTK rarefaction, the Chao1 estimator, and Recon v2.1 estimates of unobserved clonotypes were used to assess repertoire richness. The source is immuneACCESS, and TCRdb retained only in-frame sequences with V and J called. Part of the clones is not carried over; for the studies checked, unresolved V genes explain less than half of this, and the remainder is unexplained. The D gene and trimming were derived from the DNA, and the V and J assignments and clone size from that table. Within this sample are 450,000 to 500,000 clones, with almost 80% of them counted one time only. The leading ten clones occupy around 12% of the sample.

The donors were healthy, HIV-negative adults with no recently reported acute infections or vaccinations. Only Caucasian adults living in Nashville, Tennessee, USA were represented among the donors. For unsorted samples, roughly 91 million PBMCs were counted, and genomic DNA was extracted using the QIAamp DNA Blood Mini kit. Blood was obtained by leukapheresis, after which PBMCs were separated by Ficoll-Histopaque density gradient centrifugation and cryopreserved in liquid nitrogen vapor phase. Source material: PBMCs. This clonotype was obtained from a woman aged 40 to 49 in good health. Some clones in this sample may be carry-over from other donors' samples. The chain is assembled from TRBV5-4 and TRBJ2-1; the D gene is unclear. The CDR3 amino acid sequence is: CASSLASTEYNEQFF. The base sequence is TGTGCCAGCAGCTTGGCATCGACGGAGTACAATGAGCAGTTCTTC.